A selection of T cell receptor beta chains follows, all from one sample in a study of T-cell reconstitution after alpha-beta-depleted transplantation in children. Each CDR3 protein gets one entry after TCRdb re-called the PCR reads with MiXCR. The sample includes 44,000 or so distinct CDR3 sequences, about 10% seen only once; the top ten take 25% to 30%. Here the sequenced sample was PBMCs, mostly from graft donor cells, taken 60 days after TCRalphabeta/CD19-depleted stem cell transplant. The receptors here all came from a male patient aged 2 to 10 who had a stem cell transplant for chronic granulomatous disease, so the T cells may come from the graft donor. The CDR3 runs from the conserved cysteine through the conserved F or W. D genes are given only for firm matches. A row's size may be missing; if present it is once, few, many or a size class.

d_call clone_size j_call v_call cdr3_nt cdr3_aa
NA NA TRBJ1-4 TRBV7-2 TGTGCCAGCAGCCCCCAAAAGGGAGAAAAACTGTTTTTT CASSPQKGEKLFF
TRBD2 NA TRBJ2-2 TRBV4-2 TGTGCCAGCAGCCAAGAGCTAGCGGGAGATCGAGGGACCGGGGAGCTGTTTTTT CASSQELAGDRGTGELFF
NA NA TRBJ2-3 TRBV4-2 TGTGCCAGCGGCCAAGGACTCGCCTGCACAGATACGCAGTATTTT CASGQGLACTDTQYF
NA few TRBJ2-1 TRBV12-3/TRBV12-4 TGTGCCAGCAGGTCGAGCGGGCTTTACAATGAGCAGTTCTTC CASRSSGLYNEQFF
TRBD1 many TRBJ1-6 TRBV20-1 TGCAGTGCTAGAGTCGTAACAGGGGGAAATAATTCACCCCTCCACTTT CSARVVTGGNNSPLHF
NA few TRBJ2-4 TRBV2 TGTGCCAGCATGGGTGGGGCCCGCGGCATTCAGTACTTC CASMGGARGIQYF
TRBD2 many TRBJ2-7 TRBV20-1 TGCAGTGCTACGAAGTTACTAGCGGGAGTAGGCGAGCAGTACTTC CSATKLLAGVGEQYF
TRBD2 many TRBJ2-7 TRBV7-2 TGTGCCAGCAGCTCGGGAGGCCTAACCTACGAGCAGTACTTC CASSSGGLTYEQYF
NA many TRBJ1-2 TRBV5-5 TGTGCCAGCAGCGTAAAGAGGGCCTATGGCTACACCTTC CASSVKRAYGYTF
TRBD1 many TRBJ2-2 TRBV6-2/TRBV6-3 TGTGCCAGCAGTTACTGGGGGACAGGGTCGAAGAACACCGGGGAGCTGTTTTTT CASSYWGTGSKNTGELFF
NA NA TRBJ1-6 TRBV27 TGTGCCAGCAGTTTAGGGGGGTCGCTCAGCTCCTATAATTCACCCCTCCACTTT CASSLGGSLSSYNSPLHF
TRBD1 many TRBJ1-4 TRBV20-1 TGCAGTGTCCATCCGGGACAGGGTAATGAAAAACTGTTTTTT CSVHPGQGNEKLFF
TRBD2 many TRBJ2-1 TRBV7-2 TGTGCCAGCAGCGTCGCGGGAGGGTATGAGCAGTTCTTC CASSVAGGYEQFF
NA many TRBJ2-2 TRBV20-1 TGCAGTGCTAGACAGGCCTCCCTAGAAGCCGGGGAGCTGTTTTTT CSARQASLEAGELFF
TRBD2 many TRBJ2-3 TRBV7-2 TGTGCCAGCAGCCCCTCCGGGACTAGTTCTAGCACAGATACGCAGTATTTT CASSPSGTSSSTDTQYF
NA many TRBJ1-1 TRBV20-1 TGCAGTGCTAGGATTGGGGAGCTGAACACTGAAGCTTTCTTT CSARIGELNTEAFF
TRBD1 NA TRBJ1-2 TRBV20-1 TGCAGTGCGAACAGAGGACAGGGAGGCTACACCTTC CSANRGQGGYTF
NA many TRBJ1-2 TRBV6-2/TRBV6-3 TGTGCCAGCAGTCCCGGACAGCGCTATGGCTACACCTTC CASSPGQRYGYTF
TRBD2 many TRBJ2-1 TRBV3-1 TGTGCCAGCAGCCAAGAGCCACTAGCGGGAGCCTACAATGAGCAGTTCTTC CASSQEPLAGAYNEQFF
NA many TRBJ2-1 TRBV5-1 TGCGCCAGCAGCTTGGGGCCGGGACTCGCCTCCTTC CASSLGPGLASF
NA many TRBJ2-6 TRBV12-3/TRBV12-4 TGTGCCAGCAGTTTACGGACGAAGACTTTC CASSLRTKTF
TRBD1 many TRBJ1-2 TRBV20-1 TGCAGTGCTACGCCGGACAGGGCGGAGTATGGCTACACCTTC CSATPDRAEYGYTF